These 27 T cell receptor beta chains were all obtained from the same sample, sequenced in a study of human T cells and chemical hapten exposure. As to time point: pre-sensitization, week 0. Indicated treatment: therapeutic diphenylcyclopropenone sensitization with weekly scalp DPC. TCRdb itself ran the RACE reads through MiXCR, one entry per CDR3 protein. Among a few hundred thousand distinct CDR3 sequences listed, about 5% were seen once. Material: whole blood, obtained in connection with sensitization to the hapten diphenylcyclopropenone (DPC). These receptors all come from a woman younger than 30 with alopecia areata. Some clones in this sample may be carry-over from other donors' samples.

The chain is built from TRBV5-5 and TRBJ2-2; D ambiguous. CDR3 size: 15 residues. V lost 0 bases, J lost 2 bases, and 8 bases lay in between. CDR1 and CDR2 from the germline V gene are SGHKS and YYEKEE (reference sequence). DNA for the CDR3: TGTGCCAGCAGCTTGGGTTCCTCTAACACCGGGGAGCTGTTTTTT. Amino acids: CASSLGSSNTGELFF.

Many counts were recorded for this clonotype. CDR3 nucleotides: TGTGCCAGCAGCTTTGGACCGAATCAGCCCCAGCATTTT. Translation: CASSFGPNQPQHF. V and J are TRBV7-2 and TRBJ1-5; D unresolved. V lost 3 bases to trimming and J lost 4 bases, with 7 bases between them. This CDR3 is 13 amino acids long. The germline V gene encodes CDR1 SGHTA and CDR2 FQGNSA.

Many counts were recorded for this clonotype. The rearrangement links TRBV7-9 to TRBJ1-3; tentatively, D is TRBD1 (6 bases). CDR1 SEHNR and CDR2 FQNEAQ come from the germline V gene (reference sequence). Trimming removed 4 bases from V and 0 bases from J, with 13 bases in between. The CDR3 is 16 amino acids. The CDR3, as DNA: TGTGCCAGCAGCTCCCTCGGAGGGGGCTCTGGAAACACCATATATTTT. Protein product: CASSSLGGGSGNTIYF.

The table lists this clonotype with many counts. The V gene is TRBV29-1, the J gene TRBJ2-5; D unresolved. CDR3 length: 13 residues. Germline assignment: CDR1 SQVTM and CDR2 ANQGSEA. The germline V and J ends were trimmed by 4 bases and 0 bases, with 9 bases remaining between them. CDR3 in amino acids: CSVGLAYQETQYF. In DNA form, the CDR3 reads TGCAGCGTTGGACTGGCCTACCAAGAGACCCAGTACTTC.

This chain links TRBV20-1 with TRBJ1-2, with D unresolved. This CDR3 has 14 residues. Trimming pared 3 bases from V and 6 bases from J, leaving 17 bases between. Germline CDR1 is DFQATT and CDR2 is SNEGSKA (reference sequence). The CDR3 here is CSASTWEGSDGYTF. The CDR3 nucleotides are TGCAGTGCTAGTACGTGGGAGGGTTCCGATGGCTACACCTTC.

The genes are TRBV20-1 and TRBJ1-3; a weak D match, TRBD1 (5 bases). Germline V gives CDR1 DFQATT, CDR2 SNEGSKA (reference sequence). The CDR3 length is 14 residues. V was pared by 1 base and J by 0 bases, with 7 bases between. Here the CDR3 reads CSARGQSSGNTIYF. The CDR3 DNA reads TGCAGTGCTAGAGGACAGAGCTCTGGAAACACCATATATTTT.

This clonotype was counted many times. The chain carries TRBV6-5 and TRBJ1-2; TRBD1 agrees at 12 bases. CDR3 length: 18 amino acids. Losses at the gene ends were 2 bases for V and 2 bases for J; bases not matched to a gene: 9. Germline loops: CDR1 MNHEY, CDR2 SVGAGI. CDR3 DNA: TGTGCCAGCAGTTACGAAGGGACAGGGGGCGCCGGAAACTATGGCTACACCTTC. It is translated as CASSYEGTGGAGNYGYTF.

The V gene is TRBV6-1, the J gene TRBJ2-7, with 10 bases that match TRBD1. Germline V gene data show CDR1 as MNHNS and CDR2 as SASEGT. V gave up 7 bases and J gave up 2 bases; unmatched junction bases: 8. The CDR3 is made up of 15 amino acids. CDR3 in amino acids: CASTQAGQGTYEQYF. In nucleotides, the CDR3 is TGTGCCAGCACCCAAGCGGGACAGGGGACCTACGAGCAGTACTTC.

Only a few counts were recorded for this clonotype. This rearrangement joins TRBV27 to TRBJ2-7; D is unresolved. CDR3 length: 13 residues. Trimming took off 6 bases at V and 2 bases at J, with 11 bases between the two ends. CDR1 and CDR2 from the germline V gene are MNHEY and SMNVEV (reference sequence). As DNA, the CDR3 is TGTGCCAGCAGCTTGGGGATTACCTACGAGCAGTACTTC. Protein sequence: CASSLGITYEQYF.

This clonotype turned up a few times. This sequence joins TRBV6-1 and TRBJ1-4, with D unclear. Germline V gene lookup returns CDR1 MNHNS and CDR2 SASEGT. Trimming left V 6 bases short and J 8 bases short, with 10 bases between. This CDR3 comprises 12 residues. The CDR3 DNA follows: TGTGCCAGCAGGGACTTCGGAGAAAAACTGTTTTTT. It codes for CASRDFGEKLFF.

This clonotype was seen a few times. The rearrangement joins TRBV6-2 or TRBV6-3 to TRBJ2-1, with 10 nucleotides matching TRBD1. There are 16 residues in the CDR3. J lost 10 bases, V lost 0 bases, and 9 bases had no gene match. Germline-derived CDR1 and CDR2 are MNHEY and SVGEGT. The CDR3 DNA sequence: TGTGCCAGCAGTTACTCGGGAGACAGGGGGCGACAGGAGCAGTTCTTC. Protein sequence: CASSYSGDRGRQEQFF.

The V call is TRBV4-3, the J call TRBJ2-7; 9 bases agree with TRBD1. Trimming took 1 base from V and 4 from J; bases not matched to a gene: 8. The CDR3 spans 16 residues. Germline V CDR1 and CDR2: LGHNA, YSLEER. The CDR3 is CASSQGRQGGKYEQYF. The CDR3 nucleotides read TGCGCCAGCAGCCAAGGACGACAGGGGGGCAAGTACGAGCAGTACTTC.

The V and J genes are TRBV6-5 and TRBJ1-4, with D unclear. The CDR3 is made up of 13 amino acids. Germline CDR1 reads MNHEY; CDR2 reads SVGAGI. With 0 bases removed from V and 6 bases from J, the gap between germline ends came to 5 bases. DNA for the CDR3: TGTGCCAGCAGTTACTCGACTGATGAAAAACTGTTTTTT. Translated: CASSYSTDEKLFF.

This clonotype was observed a few times. The chain carries TRBV10-3 and TRBJ2-5; 8 nucleotides agree with TRBD1. The CDR3 loop spans 15 amino acids. V lost 6 bases and J lost 1; bases outside the gene matches: 7. The germline V gene has CDR1 ENHRY and CDR2 SYGVKD. CDR3: CAIRDGQGPQETQYF. For the CDR3, the DNA is TGTGCCATCAGGGACGGACAGGGCCCCCAAGAGACCCAGTACTTC.

V and J are TRBV5-8 and TRBJ1-6; 10 positions agree with TRBD1. Germline V lookup: CDR1 SGHTS, CDR2 YDEGEE. The CDR3 runs 16 residues. With V trimmed by 3 bases and J by 9 bases, 9 bases remained unmatched. The CDR3 nucleotides read TGTGCCAGCAGCTGGGCCGCGGGACAGGGGATTTCACCCCTCCACTTT. Amino acid sequence: CASSWAAGQGISPLHF. The full variable domain, completed using reference TRBV5-8 and TRBJ1-6, is EAGVTQSPTHLIKTRGQQATLRCSPISGHTSVYWYQQALGLGLQFLLWYDEGEERNRGNFPPRFSGRQFPNYSSELNVNALELEDSALYLCASSWAAGQGISPLHFGNGTRLTVT.

The V gene is TRBV11-3, the J gene TRBJ2-1; D uncertain. The V end was cut by 0 bases, the J end by 0 bases, with 15 bases between. CDR1 SGHNT and CDR2 YENEEA come from the germline V gene. This CDR3 has 18 residues. This chain's CDR3 is CASSLDYGVMSSYNEQFF. The CDR3 coding sequence is TGTGCCAGCAGCTTAGATTATGGAGTCATGAGCTCCTACAATGAGCAGTTCTTC.

This clonotype was seen ten or more times. Likely a read error: the CDR3 ends without its conserved phenylalanine or tryptophan. The DNA is left out, because the CDR3 cannot be placed on it with certainty; the CDR3 is given as TCRdb lists it. The chain couples TRBV9 to TRBJ1-6. The CDR3 has 10 residues if both end residues are counted. Looked up from germline, CDR1 is SGDLS and CDR2 is YYNGEE. CDR3 region: CASSVAEVRS.

In its sample, this clonotype was seen many times. The chain uses TRBV4-2 and TRBJ2-3; no clear D gene. Germline V gene data show CDR1 as LGHNA and CDR2 as YNFKEQ. This CDR3 region has 14 residues. V was cut by 1 base and J by 2 bases, with 7 bases left in between. The CDR3 loop reads CASSQGLDTDTQYF. The CDR3 coding sequence is TGTGCCAGCAGCCAAGGACTGGACACAGATACGCAGTATTTT.

V gene TRBV2 combines with J gene TRBJ2-5, with D unresolved. V lost 0 bases, J lost 5 bases, and 10 bases lay in between. The germline gives CDR1 SNHLY, CDR2 FYNNEI. CDR3 length: 14 residues. CDR3 residues: CASSEAPVTETQYF. CDR3 in DNA: TGTGCCAGCAGTGAAGCGCCAGTCACCGAGACCCAGTACTTC.

The rearrangement links TRBV27 to TRBJ2-2; TRBD2 matches at 7 bases. The V gene end was trimmed by 6 bases and the J gene end by 6 bases; junction bases not matched to a gene: 10. Germline V gives CDR1 MNHEY, CDR2 SMNVEV (reference sequence). This CDR3 spans 15 amino acids. The CDR3 DNA is TGTGCCAGCAGGGTCGGGACTAAATCGCCCGGGGAGCTGTTTTTT. Its translation: CASRVGTKSPGELFF.

This clonotype showed up many times. V and J are TRBV4-3 and TRBJ2-6; 7 positions agree with TRBD1. With V trimmed by 0 bases and J by 0 bases, 2 bases remained unmatched. From germline, CDR1 is LGHNA and CDR2 YSLEER. The CDR3 extends over 17 amino acids. CDR3 nucleotide sequence: TGCGCCAGCAGCCAAGAGGGACAGTTCTCTGGGGCCAACGTCCTGACTTTC. Protein: CASSQEGQFSGANVLTF.

This clonotype was counted a few times. V usage is TRBV12-3 or TRBV12-4 and J usage is TRBJ1-5; D possibly corresponds to TRBD1 (5 bases). The CDR3 has 14 amino acids. V was cut by 4 bases and J by 5 bases, with 12 bases left in between. The CDR3 reads CASSSGAEDQPQHF. The CDR3 coding sequence is TGTGCCAGCAGTTCTGGGGCTGAGGATCAGCCCCAGCATTTT.

This clonotype was seen ten or more times. The J gene is TRBJ1-1, the V gene TRBV20-1; D possibly corresponds to TRBD1 (5 bases). V lost 6 bases to trimming and J lost 6 bases, with 14 bases between them. This CDR3 is built from 12 residues. CDR1 DFQATT and CDR2 SNEGSKA come from the germline V gene (reference sequence). In nucleotides, the CDR3 is TGCAGTGCCCTTACAGGCGACCCTGAAGCTTTCTTT. Amino acid sequence: CSALTGDPEAFF.

The chain recombines TRBV7-2 with TRBJ2-1; 8 bases match TRBD2. Trimming removed 4 bases from V and 6 bases from J; junction bases left unmatched: 5. In germline, CDR1 is SGHTA, CDR2 FQGNSA. The CDR3 sequence is 14 residues long. In DNA, the CDR3 is TGTGCCAGCAGCTCAGCGGGGGTGGGCAATGAGCAGTTCTTC. Translated: CASSSAGVGNEQFF.

In this sample, this clonotype turned up a few times. CDR3 in DNA: TGTGCCAGCAGCTTACAGGCGCCTAATGAAAAACTGTTTTTT. Amino acid sequence: CASSLQAPNEKLFF. The chain has TRBV13 and TRBJ1-4; no definite D call. Trimming removed 2 bases from V and 3 bases from J, with 7 bases in between. The CDR3 is 14 residues long. Per germline, CDR1 PRHDT and CDR2 FYEKMQ (reference sequence).

With respect to this clonotype: The junction and the germline gene differ at one end; a read error may be behind it. V gene TRBV6-5 combines with J gene TRBJ2-7; unclear D gene. The CDR3 runs to 16 residues. CDR1 and CDR2 from the germline V gene are MNHEY and SVGAGI. The DNA for the CDR3 is TGTACCAGCAGTTACTCCCGAGACTTAACGTTCTACGAGCAGTACTTC. Translation gives CTSSYSRDLTFYEQYF.

The chain couples TRBV5-1 to TRBJ1-2; D is uncertain. The CDR3 spans 14 residues. CDR1 SGHRS and CDR2 YFSETQ come from the germline V gene. V lost 0 bases and J 3 bases, leaving 9 bases between the germline ends. CDR3 sequence: CASSLEGMDYGYTF. The CDR3 bases are TGCGCCAGCAGCTTGGAGGGCATGGACTATGGCTACACCTTC. The entire variable domain, with the rest obtained from reference TRBV5-1 and TRBJ1-2, is as follows: KAGVTQTPRYLIKTRGQQVTLSCSPISGHRSVSWYQQTPGQGLQFLFEYFSETQRNKGNFPGRFSGRQFSNSRSEMNVSTLELGDSALYLCASSLEGMDYGYTFGSGTRLTVV.